This TCR beta chain was obtained from a study of cytomegalovirus exposure and HLA in healthy donors (dated by TCRdb to 2016 to 2017). Regarding the study in general: An earlier analysis of around 600 of the donors reported about 250 Gb of sequence data and 117 million unique TCR beta sequences from about 180 million T cells. About 280 gigabases of sequencing data and roughly 80 million unique TCR sequences made up an early release that covered 640 HLA-typed donors. The genetic ancestry cluster associated with self-reported Caucasian donors included 80% to 90% of the 398 genotyped donors. The study aimed to test whether signatures of past pathogen exposure could be identified by cataloging public T cell receptors. The T cell repertoires of 666 subjects were profiled by immunosequencing and related to cytomegalovirus serostatus. Along with the approximately 650-subject first cohort, a separate validation cohort of roughly 110 different subjects was used. High-throughput TCR immunosequencing, statistical association of individual TCRs with disease status, and machine learning were combined to predict cytomegalovirus infection status. A later analysis re-examined previously published TCR beta repertoires from about 700 donors and added high-resolution HLA genotyping to investigate patterns of TCR occurrence. Rather than using new phenotypic data, the later analysis identified candidate immune exposures from TCR beta sequences and from how often those sequences occurred across donors. In an earlier analysis of 550 to 700 of the donors, high-throughput TCR beta sequencing was used to judge whether each TCR beta V gene segment behaved as functional or pseudogenic. Alongside the repertoire data, information on donor age, sex, ethnicity and CMV serostatus was compiled. A later genetic analysis used genome-wide SNP genotypes for about three fifths of the roughly 700 donors, treating that subset as a discovery cohort. All discovery cohort repertoires had been generated on a single sequencing platform. HLA typing covered class I and class II loci at four-digit resolution. Typing coverage varied by locus: roughly 620-640 donors for A, B, C, DRB1 and DQB1; around 560 for DQA1; 606 for DPA1; roughly 450 for DPB1. A handful of DR-DQ haplotypes were handled as single units for association and clustering because linkage in the cohort was strong. Across under 500 genotyped donors of the cohort, an average of about 200,000 unique TCR beta nucleotide sequences per donor were sequenced, and 15% to 20% of those sequences were non-productive.

Results the study describes overall, beyond this receptor: In a later genetic analysis, fewer N-insertions in productive TCRs were reported among donors in an Asian-associated ancestry cluster than the approximately 630-donor mean. This cohort had only TCR beta chains sequenced, and the lack of alpha or paired-chain data limited which features could be detected. A cluster of highly shared sequence variants was judged likely to represent a technical artifact of the sequencing pipeline. In an earlier analysis of under 600 of the donors, most TCR beta V segments were observed in productive rearrangements about 87% or about 30% of the time, broadly matching IMGT annotations. Linkage disequilibrium might explain the correlated functional status among segregating V segments, but an unknown experimental factor could not be ruled out. Over 15 rarely observed V segments, including chromosome 9 orphons, were excluded from the earlier analysis of several hundred of the donors because counts were too low. Because HLA typing was unavailable for some donors at each locus, only the typed subset was used in association tests. A later analysis found that most CMV-associated TCR beta chains appeared HLA-restricted, with HLA associations seemingly driven largely by CMV exposure. Roughly uniform sequencing depth across donors was assumed in presence/absence analyses, although this assumption may not hold. In a later analysis, HLA-associated TCR beta chains were found to be more clonally expanded and to have lower generation probabilities than equally common non-associated chains. According to the authors, the approach could potentially be generalized to other disease states and immunological phenotypes. Immune exposure information for the cohort was limited to CMV serostatus. Several of the top co-occurrence clusters appeared to be linked to parvovirus B19, influenza, CMV and Epstein-Barr virus, according to a later analysis. In vitro tests confirmed that a few of the cytomegalovirus-associated TCR beta chains recognize cytomegalovirus antigens. The study gave a list of some 150 TCR beta chains associated with cytomegalovirus. While some public TCRs were present in many individuals, most TCR sequences turned up only very rarely across donors. At a false discovery rate of 0.05, a later analysis linked about 16,000 TCR beta sequences to specific HLA alleles. Cytomegalovirus status was reported to be diagnosed by the classifier with high specificity and sensitivity in both the original and validation cohorts. An association between a missense DCLRE1C variant and V-gene and J-gene trimming of TCR beta chains was found in a later genetic analysis and replicated in an independent cohort. A further reported finding was that TCR beta sequences accurately predicted the HLA-A and HLA-B alleles for most subjects in the first cohort. When HLA alleles, especially DR and DQ, strongly co-occurred, attributing TCR associations to individual alleles was difficult. In a later analysis, TCR association rates were found to vary across HLA loci, with the most associated TCRs seen for DRB1 alleles and the fewest for HLA-C alleles. Some IMGT-functional V segments, including TRBV6-2 and TRBV6-3, could not be told apart with the 87-base-pair reads, so those segments were excluded.

Library preparation used the immunoSEQ multiplex PCR assay. For the multiplex PCR, a mixture combining 60 forward primers for TCR Vbeta segments and 13 reverse primers for TCR Jbeta segments was used. Amplification of the CDR3 region of rearranged TCR beta genes was performed with a multiplex PCR assay on genomic DNA. On the Illumina HiSeq System, the amplified TCR beta libraries were sequenced as 87-base-pair reads. On the authors' methods: In a later analysis, tens of millions of unique TCR beta chains were counted across the approximately 640 repertoires, and around 11 million of these chains were shared by at least two donors. Raw reads were error-corrected and collapsed into unique sequences by a nearest-neighbor algorithm in which closely related sequences were merged to remove PCR and sequencing errors. CDR3 sequences were aligned to IMGT reference sequences to assign V, D and J gene segments. For a sequence to be retained, at least a six-nucleotide match to both a V gene segment and a J gene segment was required. Rearrangements were classified as productive when the CDR3 lacked stop codons and remained in frame with V and J, and all other rearrangements were classified as non-productive. Following IMGT convention, CDR3 was defined as the stretch from the second conserved V-encoded cysteine up to the conserved J-encoded phenylalanine. The earlier analysis of 500 to 750 of the donors excluded any sequence lacking an unambiguous match to a single V gene segment. An earlier analysis of some 610 of the donors called V segments functional above 56.7% productive rearrangements and segregating when the between-donor standard deviation exceeded 5%. To diagnose cytomegalovirus status from the catalog of TCR beta chain sequences, a statistical classification framework was built. In a later analysis, V and J genes were assigned by comparing TCR nucleotide sequences against IMGT/GENE-DB human TR gene sequences. The TCRdist pipeline was used in a later analysis to assign CDR3 sequences and most-parsimonious VDJ recombination scenarios. In a later analysis, each TCR beta chain was defined by its CDR3 amino acid sequence together with its V-gene family, and reads lacking a unique V-gene family were excluded. In a later analysis, fewer than 600 highly shared, low-generation-probability nucleotide sequences were removed to address suspected cross-contamination and a sequencing artifact. In a later analysis, a clonal expansion index was calculated for each public chain from normalized within-repertoire ranks of inferred template counts. In a later analysis, generation probabilities were computed using a VDJ recombination model fitted to out-of-frame rearrangements, and the results were checked against IGoR. A later analysis scored TCR-TCR, TCR-HLA and TCR-CMV co-occurrence with hypergeometric tests, applying a repertoire-size bias correction to TCR pairs. False discovery rates were estimated in a later analysis by permuting HLA or CMV assignments 20 times. In a later analysis, co-occurring TCRs were grouped using DBSCAN, with TCRdist sequence similarity added in when clustering inside HLA-allele-positive subsets. Repertoires with fewer than 30,000 or more than 120,000 public chains, plus five repertoires with anomalous nucleotide sharing, were excluded from co-occurrence clustering. TCRdb carries this immuneACCESS record with in-frame sequences only. Its versions omit some clonotypes, under half of them owing to an unresolved V gene in the studies checked, with the rest unexplained. V and J calls plus clone size are reproduced from that table; the DNA served to infer D and trimming. In this sample the table shows about 220,000 clones, about 74% of which occur a single time. The top ten clones comprise 1.8% of the sample.

The cohort comprised 550 to 700 healthy bone marrow donors. Cohort members were all nominally healthy when sampled, although unrecorded immune exposures were likely present. The donor tested CMV seronegative and was one of the 352 seronegative cohort members. Every donor gave a peripheral blood sample, and the peripheral blood mononuclear cells from that sample were used for TCR beta sequencing. The Qiagen DNeasy Blood Extraction Kit was used to extract genomic DNA from the blood cell samples. CDR1 and CDR2, per the germline V gene, are MNHNS and SASEGT. Inclusive of the bounding cysteine and phenylalanine, the CDR3 is 15 residues long. Only the CDR3 DNA is retained, 45 bases long and in frame from the first base. V is trimmed back by 7 bases and J by 2 bases, and the junction contains 7 bases that no gene match accounts for. On this clone itself: The clone's antigen remains unknown. Base qualities are missing; no much larger clone stands one base away.

The V and J genes are TRBV6-1 and TRBJ2-3; TRBD2 lines up with 9 middle nucleotides. Sequencing was carried out using PBMCs. The source is a woman between 25 and 40 years old in good health and CMV-seronegative. CDR3 region: CASTIAGDPTDTQYF. The DNA sequence is TGTGCCAGCACCATAGCGGGGGACCCCACAGATACGCAGTATTTT.